The clone carrying this T cell receptor (beta chain) was seen more than once but under ten times. Its matching antigen is unknown. The CDR3 consists of 15 residues. Unmatched junction bases numbered 11, after V lost 5 bases and J lost 3 bases. CDR1 is DFQATT and CDR2 is SNEGSKA in the germline V gene (reference sequence). Oncomine TCR Beta short-read sequencing was applied to DNA from cultured CD4+ T cells. TCRdb used MiXCR to reprocess the PCR reads, holding one entry per CDR3 protein. The data hold roughly 24,000 distinct CDR3 sequences, with 35% to 50% observed a single time. This sample was included in a study of vaccination and CD4 T cells after COVID-19. Documented treatment: roughly 11-day PBMC culture with coronavirus spike peptide pools or control peptides (ViraFEST assay). Under the ViraFEST approach, antigen-specific T cells were expanded with peptide pools and TCRs subsequently sequenced.

The receptor was isolated from a human donor who had recovered from COVID-19. The sequenced sample consisted of CD4+ T cells from blood, cultured in vitro. V is TRBV20-1 and J is TRBJ2-3; 7 bases agree with TRBD1. The CDR3 bases are TGCAGTGCTCCTCCGGGACAGTCATGGACAGATACGCAGTATTTT. It specifies CSAPPGQSWTDTQYF.